This T cell receptor beta chain stems from a study of blood T cell repertoires in COVID-19. Across the whole study: COVID-19 samples, acute and convalescent, were from the United States, Italy and Spain. Sample material is recorded as cDNA or gDNA derived from T cells, B-cell-depleted T cells, or PBMCs.

Two negative PCRs, clearance, or symptom resolution had been documented for recovered Cohort 3 donors. The CDR3 runs 14 residues. The V gene end was trimmed by 6 bases and the J gene end by 6 bases; junction bases not matched to a gene: 4. Germline CDR1 is MNHEY and CDR2 is SVGAGI. Libraries were prepared by immunoSEQ multiplex PCR; TCRdb keeps only in-frame clonotypes and omits some of them. The sample has some 310,000 clones; 89% are singletons. The V call is TRBV6-5, the J call TRBJ1-5; 11 bases map to TRBD1. Sequenced sample: PBMCs or T cells enriched from blood (not recorded which). The clonotype comes from a woman aged 25-40 years who had recovered from COVID-19. CDR3 protein: CASRGQGESQPQHF. The CDR3 bases are TGTGCCAGCAGGGGACAGGGGGAGAGTCAGCCCCAGCATTTT.